The 13 T cell receptor beta chains presented below share a single source sample, sequenced in a study of shared clonotypes between healthy human individuals (TCRdb year 2020). The method behind the library was the immunoSEQ multiplex PCR assay. The clones in this table, taken by TCRdb from immuneACCESS, are in-frame only. Not every clone is retained; where verified, under half of the shortfall comes from an unresolved V gene, and the cause of the rest is unknown. The sample contains around 500,000 clones, 76% of them found a single time. The ten largest make up about an eighth of the sample. The specimen sequenced was PBMCs. These TCRs come from a woman aged 40-49 years in good health. Some clones in this sample may be carry-over from other donors' samples.

This clone was seen repeatedly, ten times or more. This chain links TRBV9 with TRBJ1-6; TRBD1 matches 8 bases. V dropped 0 bases and J dropped 6; count of bases not matched to a gene: 5. This CDR3 has 16 residues. The germline gives CDR1 SGDLS, CDR2 YYNGEE. The CDR3 bases are TGTGCCAGCAGCGTAGGGGCAGGGGGCCTTAATTCACCCCTCCACTTT. It translates to CASSVGAGGLNSPLHF.

In its sample, this clone is medium-sized (0.01 to 0.1%). The sample holds other DNA sequences that translate to the same CDR3. The chain joins TRBV2 to TRBJ1-5; 8 bases fit TRBD1. Germline CDR1 and CDR2: SNHLY and FYNNEI. J lost 9 bases, V lost 8 bases, and 12 bases had no gene match. CDR3 length equals 14 residues. The CDR3, as DNA: TGTGCCAGCGGCGGACAGGGTGCGTCTGGGCCCCAGCATTTT. It codes for CASGGQGASGPQHF.

This clone was observed once. This chain joins TRBV6-1 and TRBJ1-4; D unresolved. The V gene's germline CDR1 is MNHNS and CDR2 SASEGT. CDR3 length: 14 amino acids. V was pared by 6 bases and J by 5 bases, with 13 bases between. The CDR3 DNA is TGTGCCAGCAGCCTACTGTGGAGCAATGAAAAACTGTTTTTT. This translates into CASSLLWSNEKLFF.

The gene calls are TRBV7-2 and TRBJ1-2; no clear D gene. The CDR3 spans 14 residues. Looked up from germline, CDR1 is SGHTA and CDR2 is FQGNSA. Trimming removed 7 bases at V and 4 bases at J, with 16 bases between. The CDR3 spells CASKKGTDFYGYTF. The CDR3 nucleotides are TGTGCCAGCAAGAAGGGAACTGACTTCTATGGCTACACCTTC.

This clone was detected once. The CDR3 reads CASSPLPGPINSGANVLTF. In DNA form, the CDR3 reads TGTGCCAGCTCACCTTTACCGGGACCCATAAACTCTGGGGCCAACGTCCTGACTTTC. This chain connects TRBV18 to TRBJ2-6; either TRBD1 or TRBD2 may supply D (5 bases each). V was cut by 3 bases and J by 0 bases, with 18 bases left in between. Germline V CDR1 and CDR2: KGHSH, LQKENI. CDR3 length equals 19 residues.

This clone was recorded only once. This chain uses TRBV28 with TRBJ2-1; D ambiguous. Trimming stripped 4 bases from V and 0 bases from J, with 10 bases between. The CDR3 contains 15 residues. Germline V gives CDR1 MDHEN, CDR2 SYDVKM. CDR3 DNA: TGTGCCAGCAGTTGGGTATCCAGCTCCTACAATGAGCAGTTCTTC. Residues: CASSWVSSSYNEQFF.

About this clone: The sample carries other DNA sequences with the same CDR3. The V call is TRBV7-3, the J call TRBJ2-3, with 7 bases matching TRBD2. With V trimmed by 1 base and J by 6 bases, 4 bases remained unmatched. The CDR3 covers 14 residues. The germline V gene has CDR1 SGHTA and CDR2 FQGTGA. The CDR3 here is CASSLSGRGDTQYF. The CDR3 nucleotides are TGTGCCAGCAGCTTAAGTGGGAGGGGCGATACGCAGTATTTT.

This clone is a singleton in its sample. This chain connects TRBV27 to TRBJ2-2; D gene unclear. The CDR3 totals 16 residues. V was shortened by 6 bases and J by 4 bases, with 18 bases between the two germline ends. CDR1 is MNHEY and CDR2 is SMNVEV in the germline V gene (reference sequence). The CDR3 DNA is TGTGCCAGCAGCCCTAGGGTTCTCCTAGTCACCGGGGAGCTGTTTTTT. This sequence encodes CASSPRVLLVTGELFF.

The chain recombines TRBV2 with TRBJ2-1, with TRBD1 identical over 7 bases. The CDR3 has 16 amino acids. J was trimmed by 0 bases and V by 7 bases; bases with no gene match: 9. CDR1 SNHLY and CDR2 FYNNEI come from the germline V gene. CDR3 in amino acids: CASTLRQGSSYNEQFF. In DNA form, the CDR3 reads TGTGCCAGCACCCTCCGACAGGGTAGCTCCTACAATGAGCAGTTCTTC.

The chain employs TRBV11-3 and TRBJ2-2; maybe TRBD1 (6 bases). Germline V gene data show CDR1 as SGHNT and CDR2 as YENEEA. The CDR3 sequence is 15 residues long. Trimming removed 6 bases at V and 2 bases at J, with 13 bases between. CDR3 DNA sequence: TGTGCCAGCAGTCCCGGACAGCATAACACCGGGGAGCTGTTTTTT. It yields the protein CASSPGQHNTGELFF.

The chain links TRBV18 to TRBJ1-2; D is undetermined. Germline V gene sequence: CDR1 KGHSH, CDR2 LQKENI. With 7 bases removed from V and 5 bases from J, the gap between germline ends came to 23 bases. CDR3 length equals 16 residues. The CDR3 loop is CASFKSMESKEYGYTF. CDR3 in DNA: TGTGCCAGCTTTAAGAGTATGGAGTCGAAGGAATATGGCTACACCTTC.

The chain has TRBV28 and TRBJ2-7; TRBD1 or TRBD2 may be the D gene (6 bases each). The length of the CDR3 is 15 residues. Germline loops: CDR1 MDHEN, CDR2 SYDVKM. V lost 4 bases and J lost 4, with 17 bases in between. The CDR3 here is CASSSHGGLAYEQYF. Written as DNA, the CDR3 is TGTGCCAGCAGTTCCCACGGGGGCTTGGCGTACGAGCAGTACTTC.

This clone was picked up many times. The V and J genes are TRBV5-4 and TRBJ2-7; no definite D call. Germline assignment: CDR1 SGHNT and CDR2 YYREEE (reference sequence). V lost 3 bases to trimming and J lost 6 bases, with 10 bases between them. The CDR3 is 12 amino acids. The CDR3 spells CASSSNAREQYF. The CDR3 region has the DNA TGTGCCAGCAGCTCTAATGCGCGCGAGCAGTACTTC.